What follows are 27 T cell receptor beta chains derived from one specimen sequenced in a study of technical replicates of blood from several donors. Sequencing used immunoSEQ multiplex PCR; TCRdb keeps in-frame clones, though not all of them. The repertoire includes 68,000 or so clones, under 98% of them detected once, and 0.25% to 0.35% sits in the top ten. The specimen sequenced was T cells isolated from PBMCs. All receptors derive from a human donor in good health.

The V call is TRBV2, the J call TRBJ1-5; D ambiguous. CDR1 is SNHLY, CDR2 FYNNEI, per germline. The CDR3 is 17 amino acids. Trimming removed 9 bases at V and 5 bases at J, with 26 bases between. CDR3 DNA sequence: TGTGCCAGTCAACGGATCTTTGGGTTAGACGGAGATCAGCCCCAGCATTTT. It codes for CASQRIFGLDGDQPQHF.

The chain links TRBV4-2 to TRBJ2-3, with 7 nucleotides matching TRBD2. Trimming removed 1 base from V and 4 bases from J; junction bases left unmatched: 11. The CDR3 consists of 17 residues. CDR1 is LGHNA, CDR2 YNFKEQ, per germline. CDR3 bases: TGTGCCAGCAGCCAAGCTGGACTAGAAAGAATGCCAGATACGCAGTATTTT. It is translated as CASSQAGLERMPDTQYF.

J is TRBJ2-1 and V is TRBV5-1, with 8 positions matching TRBD2. J gave up 7 bases and V 5 bases, and 11 bases lay outside the gene matches. This CDR3 spans 15 amino acids. Germline V gene sequence: CDR1 SGHRS, CDR2 YFSETQ. CDR3 nucleotide sequence: TGCGCCAGCAGGCTAAGGACGGGAGGGCCAAATGAGCAGTTCTTC. Its translation is CASRLRTGGPNEQFF.

The chain combines TRBV11-2 with TRBJ1-2, with D uncertain. The germline gives CDR1 SGHAT, CDR2 FQNNGV. Trimming pared 4 bases from V and 6 bases from J, leaving 12 bases between. The length of the CDR3 is 13 residues. The CDR3 reads CASSSLAVNGYTF. In DNA, the CDR3 is TGTGCCAGCAGCTCCCTGGCAGTGAATGGCTACACCTTC.

The V call is TRBV2, the J call TRBJ1-2, with no clear D. The CDR3 loop spans 14 amino acids. The V and J ends lost 4 bases and 7 bases respectively, with 16 bases between them. Per germline, CDR1 SNHLY and CDR2 FYNNEI. The chain's CDR3 is CASSVSGLLTGYTF. The CDR3 DNA is TGTGCCAGCAGTGTCAGTGGCTTACTAACTGGCTACACCTTC. Based on the CDR3 plus reference TRBV2 and TRBJ1-2, the full variable domain is EPEVTQTPSHQVTQMGQEVILRCVPISNHLYFYWYRQILGQKVEFLVSFYNNEISEKSEIFDDQFSVERPDGSNFTLKIRSTKLEDSAMYFCASSVSGLLTGYTFGSGTRLTVV.

The chain combines TRBV6-5 with TRBJ2-2; tentative D call: TRBD1 (5 bases). Germline loops: CDR1 MNHEY, CDR2 SVGAGI. V was pared by 5 bases and J by 6 bases, with 7 bases between. CDR3 length: 12 residues. The chain's CDR3 is CASSRGPGELFF. Here the CDR3 DNA reads TGTGCCAGCAGTAGGGGTCCCGGGGAGCTGTTTTTT.

V is TRBV7-9 and J is TRBJ1-1; D might be TRBD1 (6 bases). The CDR3 is made up of 14 amino acids. Germline V lookup: CDR1 SEHNR, CDR2 FQNEAQ (reference sequence). The germline V and J ends were trimmed by 5 bases and 0 bases, with 10 bases remaining between them. CDR3 sequence: CASSLGQMNTEAFF. The CDR3 nucleotides are TGTGCCAGCAGCCTAGGACAGATGAACACTGAAGCTTTCTTT.

The rearrangement joins TRBV6-4 to TRBJ1-1; D ambiguous. CDR3 length: 14 residues. Per the germline V gene, CDR1 is MRHNA and CDR2 is SNTAGT. V gave up 3 bases and J gave up 5 bases, with 13 bases separating them. CDR3 region: CASSERGGRTEAFF. For the CDR3, the DNA is TGTGCCAGCAGTGAGCGGGGAGGGAGGACTGAAGCTTTCTTT.

This rearrangement joins TRBV2 to TRBJ1-5, with D possibly being TRBD1 (5 bases). CDR3 length: 16 amino acids. Per germline, CDR1 SNHLY and CDR2 FYNNEI. Trimming cost V 0 bases and J 2 bases, with 11 bases left between them. The DNA of the CDR3 is TGTGCCAGCAGTGAAGCACTTACAGGAGGCAATCAGCCCCAGCATTTT. Amino acid sequence: CASSEALTGGNQPQHF.

The V call is TRBV9, the J call TRBJ2-1, with a weak D call TRBD2 (6 bases). V dropped 0 bases and J dropped 6 bases, with 13 bases sitting between them. Germline CDR1 and CDR2: SGDLS and YYNGEE. This CDR3 is 15 amino acids long. The CDR3 reads CASSVVGRGVNEQFF. The CDR3 nucleotides are TGTGCCAGCAGCGTAGTGGGTCGCGGGGTCAATGAGCAGTTCTTC.

The chain uses TRBV5-1 and TRBJ1-1, with D possibly matching TRBD1 (5 bases). Germline lookup yields CDR1 SGHRS and CDR2 YFSETQ. The V gene lost 0 bases and the J gene lost 0 bases, with 12 bases spanning the gap. The CDR3 is 16 amino acids. The CDR3 reads CASSLGGGGMNTEAFF. The DNA for the CDR3 is TGCGCCAGCAGCTTGGGTGGGGGGGGAATGAACACTGAAGCTTTCTTT.

The V gene is TRBV7-6, the J gene TRBJ1-1, with 10 nucleotides matching TRBD1. This CDR3 region has 14 residues. Germline V gene lookup returns CDR1 SGHVS and CDR2 FNYEAQ. With V trimmed by 5 bases and J by 4 bases, 4 bases remained unmatched. CDR3 residues: CASSRDRGGTEAFF. As DNA, the CDR3 is TGTGCCAGCAGCCGGGACAGGGGTGGCACTGAAGCTTTCTTT.

This chain connects TRBV6-1 to TRBJ1-4; D gene ambiguous. CDR3 length equals 14 residues. The germline CDR1 and CDR2 sequences are MNHNS and SASEGT. V was shortened by 7 bases and J by 0 bases, with 9 bases between the two germline ends. The CDR3 reads CASNPGATNEKLFF. The CDR3 DNA reads as TGTGCCAGCAACCCAGGTGCAACTAATGAAAAACTGTTTTTT.

This clone appeared once. The V gene is TRBV4-1, the J gene TRBJ2-1; 10 bases line up with TRBD2. This CDR3 spans 14 amino acids. The J segment lost 6 bases and the V segment lost 2 bases, leaving 1 base of the junction unmatched. Germline V lookup: CDR1 MGHRA, CDR2 YSYEKL. CDR3 DNA: TGCGCCAGCAGCCAACTAGCGGGAGTCAATGAGCAGTTCTTC. It encodes CASSQLAGVNEQFF.

This clone appeared a single time. V gene TRBV7-2 combines with J gene TRBJ2-7; the match to TRBD2 covers 11 bases. V lost 5 bases to trimming and J lost 6 bases; unmatched junction nucleotides: 12. This CDR3 comprises 16 residues. The germline V gene encodes CDR1 SGHTA and CDR2 FQGNSA. The CDR3 sequence: CASSPRLAGYRREQYF. CDR3 bases: TGTGCCAGCAGCCCGCGACTAGCGGGATATCGACGCGAGCAGTACTTC. Combining the CDR3 with reference TRBV7-2 and TRBJ2-7 gives the whole variable domain GAGVSQSPSNKVTEKGKDVELRCDPISGHTALYWYRQSLGQGLEFLIYFQGNSAPDKSGLPSDRFSAERTGGSVSTLTIQRTQQEDSAVYLCASSPRLAGYRREQYFGPGTRLTVT.

This chain links TRBV4-1 with TRBJ2-3; perhaps TRBD2 as D (5 bases). Deletions cut 7 bases from V and 6 bases from J, with 17 bases between. The germline gives CDR1 MGHRA, CDR2 YSYEKL. The CDR3 covers 14 residues. The CDR3 loop is CASKKDLAADTQYF. As DNA, the CDR3 is TGCGCCAGCAAAAAGGATCTAGCCGCGGATACGCAGTATTTT.

The chain combines TRBV19 with TRBJ1-5; D may be TRBD1 (5 bases). Germline assignment: CDR1 LNHDA and CDR2 SQIVND (reference sequence). Trimming pared 7 bases from V and 3 bases from J, leaving 13 bases between. This CDR3 is 14 amino acids long. In DNA, the CDR3 is TGTGCCAGTAACCTGGGGGGTCACAATCAGCCCCAGCATTTT. Protein: CASNLGGHNQPQHF.

The chain is built from TRBV10-3 and TRBJ2-7; 7 bases fit TRBD1. CDR3 length: 12 amino acids. Germline CDR1 and CDR2: ENHRY and SYGVKD. V gave up 6 bases and J gave up 4 bases; unmatched junction bases: 3. The chain's CDR3 is CAIRDRIYEQYF. The CDR3 DNA reads TGTGCCATCAGGGACAGGATTTACGAGCAGTACTTC.

The V and J genes are TRBV19 and TRBJ1-5, with a possible D match to TRBD1 (6 bases). Deletions cut 7 bases from V and 4 bases from J, with 11 bases between. Germline V gene lookup returns CDR1 LNHDA and CDR2 SQIVND (reference sequence). The CDR3 covers 13 residues. CDR3 residues: CASTRGGNQPQHF. In DNA, the CDR3 is TGTGCCAGTACTAGAGGGGGAAATCAGCCCCAGCATTTT.

This clone was recorded only once. This chain connects TRBV2 to TRBJ2-3, with a weak D call TRBD1 (6 bases). The CDR3 sequence is 15 residues long. CDR1 and CDR2 from the germline V gene are SNHLY and FYNNEI. Trimming shortened V by 5 bases and J by 3 bases, and 15 bases separated the two germline ends. This CDR3 is CASSPQGRGTDTQYF. In DNA, the CDR3 is TGTGCCAGCAGTCCACAGGGAAGGGGTACAGATACGCAGTATTTT.

The chain combines TRBV30 with TRBJ1-2, with TRBD1 as a possible D gene (5 bases). V lost 0 bases to trimming and J lost 0 bases, with 8 bases between them. The germline V gene encodes CDR1 GTSNPN and CDR2 SVGIG (reference sequence). The CDR3 runs 14 residues. CDR3 loop: CAWSVTVTNYGYTF. CDR3 coding DNA: TGTGCCTGGAGTGTGACAGTTACTAACTATGGCTACACCTTC. Full variable domain (remainder filled in from reference TRBV30 and TRBJ1-2): SQTIHQWPATLVQPVGSPLSLECTVEGTSNPNLYWYRQAAGRGLQLLFYSVGIGQISSEVPQNLSASRPQDRQFILSSKKLLLSDSGFYLCAWSVTVTNYGYTFGSGTRLTVV.

The chain is built from TRBV7-8 and TRBJ2-3, with 8 bases identical to TRBD1. This CDR3 contains 15 residues. Germline CDR1 SGHVS, CDR2 FQNEAQ. The V segment lost 4 bases and the J segment 3 bases; nucleotides outside the gene matches: 6. The CDR3 spells CASSSKTGVTDTQYF. CDR3 DNA sequence: TGTGCCAGCAGCTCAAAGACAGGGGTTACAGATACGCAGTATTTT.

This clone was seen only once. The V call is TRBV9, the J call TRBJ2-1; 8 bases match TRBD2. The J segment lost 4 bases and the V segment lost 4 bases, leaving 7 bases of the junction unmatched. There are 15 residues in the CDR3. Germline values: CDR1 SGDLS, CDR2 YYNGEE. Here the CDR3 reads CASSISGSAYNEQFF. The CDR3 coding sequence is TGTGCCAGCAGCATAAGCGGGAGTGCTTACAATGAGCAGTTCTTC.

The chain carries TRBV19 and TRBJ1-3; D uncertain. The CDR3 loop spans 13 amino acids. From germline, CDR1 is LNHDA and CDR2 SQIVND (reference sequence). Trimming took 8 bases from V and 0 from J, leaving 8 bases between them. This CDR3 reads CASSPGSGNTIYF. CDR3 nucleotides: TGTGCCAGTTCCCCAGGCTCTGGAAACACCATATATTTT.

This clone was counted once. The chain employs TRBV29-1 and TRBJ1-3, with D possibly being TRBD1 (6 bases). V was shortened by 7 bases and J by 0 bases, with 10 bases between the two germline ends. In germline, CDR1 is SQVTM, CDR2 ANQGSEA. The CDR3 is made up of 13 amino acids. Written as DNA, the CDR3 is TGCAGCGCCCAGGGGTACTCTGGAAACACCATATATTTT. Residues: CSAQGYSGNTIYF.

The chain recombines TRBV11-2 with TRBJ1-2, with D unclear. CDR1 is SGHAT and CDR2 is FQNNGV in the germline V gene. The CDR3 runs 15 residues. With 5 bases removed from V and 8 bases from J, the gap between germline ends came to 21 bases. The CDR3 spells CASSVTYATVSGYTF. CDR3 bases: TGTGCCAGCAGCGTTACCTACGCGACGGTTAGCGGCTACACCTTC.

This clone was seen only once. In DNA, the CDR3 is TGCGCCAGCAGCCAACCACTAATGACGGGATCCTACGAGCAGTACTTC. Protein sequence: CASSQPLMTGSYEQYF. The chain couples TRBV4-1 to TRBJ2-7; tentatively, D is TRBD2 (5 bases). There are 16 residues in the CDR3. V lost 2 bases and J 1 base, leaving 15 bases between the germline ends. Germline V gives CDR1 MGHRA, CDR2 YSYEKL.